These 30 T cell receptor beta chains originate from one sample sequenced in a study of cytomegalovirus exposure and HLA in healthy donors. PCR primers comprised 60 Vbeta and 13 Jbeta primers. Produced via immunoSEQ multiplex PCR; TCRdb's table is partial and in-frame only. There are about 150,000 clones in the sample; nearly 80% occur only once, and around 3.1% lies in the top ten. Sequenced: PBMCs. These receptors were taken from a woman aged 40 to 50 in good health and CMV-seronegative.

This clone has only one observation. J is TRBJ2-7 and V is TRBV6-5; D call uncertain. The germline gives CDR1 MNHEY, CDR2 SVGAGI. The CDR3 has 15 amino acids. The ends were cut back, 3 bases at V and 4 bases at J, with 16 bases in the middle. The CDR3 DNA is TGTGCCAGCAGTTATCAGTCGGGTACTATATACGAGCAGTACTTC. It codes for CASSYQSGTIYEQYF.

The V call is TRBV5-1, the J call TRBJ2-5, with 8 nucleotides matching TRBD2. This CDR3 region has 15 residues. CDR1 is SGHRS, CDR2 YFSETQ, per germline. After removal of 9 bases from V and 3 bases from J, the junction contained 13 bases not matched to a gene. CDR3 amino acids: CATSPAGTREETQYF. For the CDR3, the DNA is TGCGCCACGAGCCCCGCCGGGACTAGAGAAGAGACCCAGTACTTC.

Written as DNA, the CDR3 is TGTGCCATCAGTACAGACAGGGGGCTTAGTACTGAAGCTTTCTTT. The encoded protein is CAISTDRGLSTEAFF. This chain uses TRBV10-3 with TRBJ1-1, with 10 bases that match TRBD1. Germline V CDR1 and CDR2: ENHRY, SYGVKD. This CDR3 has 15 amino acids. Trimming cost V 5 bases and J 5 bases; bases outside gene matches: 8.

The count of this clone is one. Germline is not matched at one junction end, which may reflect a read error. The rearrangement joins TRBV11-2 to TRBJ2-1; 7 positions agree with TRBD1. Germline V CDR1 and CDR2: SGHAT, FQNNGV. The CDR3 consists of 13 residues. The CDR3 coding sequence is TGTGCCAGCAGCGCCATACCTGACAGGGAGCTGTTCTTC. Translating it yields CASSAIPDRELFF.

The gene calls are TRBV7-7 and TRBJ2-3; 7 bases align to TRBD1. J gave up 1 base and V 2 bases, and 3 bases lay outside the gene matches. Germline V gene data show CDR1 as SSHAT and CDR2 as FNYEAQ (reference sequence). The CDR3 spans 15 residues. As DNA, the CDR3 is TGTGCCAGCAGCTTATCGGGGACAGGCACAGATACGCAGTATTTT. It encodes CASSLSGTGTDTQYF.

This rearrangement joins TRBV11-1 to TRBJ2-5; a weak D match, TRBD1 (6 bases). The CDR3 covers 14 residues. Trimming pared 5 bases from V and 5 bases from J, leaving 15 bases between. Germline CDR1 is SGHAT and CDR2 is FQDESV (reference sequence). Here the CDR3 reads CASSTQGKGETQYF. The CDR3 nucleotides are TGTGCCAGCAGCACTCAGGGGAAGGGGGAGACCCAGTACTTC. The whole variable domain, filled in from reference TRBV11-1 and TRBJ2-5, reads EAEVAQSPRYKITEKSQAVAFWCDPISGHATLYWYRQILGQGPELLVQFQDESVVDDSQLPKDRFSAERLKGVDSTLKIQPAELGDSAMYLCASSTQGKGETQYFGPGTRLLVL.

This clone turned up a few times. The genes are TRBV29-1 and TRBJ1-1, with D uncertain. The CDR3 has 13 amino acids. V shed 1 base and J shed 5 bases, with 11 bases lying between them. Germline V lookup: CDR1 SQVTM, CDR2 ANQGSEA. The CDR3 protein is CSVEGRLVTEAFF. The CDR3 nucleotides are TGCAGCGTTGAAGGGAGGTTGGTTACTGAAGCTTTCTTT.

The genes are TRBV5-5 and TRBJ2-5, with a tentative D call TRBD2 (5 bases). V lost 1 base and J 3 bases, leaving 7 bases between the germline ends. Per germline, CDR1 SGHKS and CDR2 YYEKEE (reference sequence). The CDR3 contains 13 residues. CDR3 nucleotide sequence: TGTGCCAGCAGCTTGTCCGGGGAAGAGACCCAGTACTTC. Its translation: CASSLSGEETQYF.

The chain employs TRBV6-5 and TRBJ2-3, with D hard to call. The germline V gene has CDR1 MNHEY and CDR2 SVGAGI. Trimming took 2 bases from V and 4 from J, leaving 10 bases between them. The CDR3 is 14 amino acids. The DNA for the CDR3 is TGTGCCAGCAGTTACAGCCTAACGGCAGATACGCAGTATTTT. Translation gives CASSYSLTADTQYF.

The CDR3 spells CASSLATGTGHSPLHF. The CDR3, as DNA: TGTGCCAGCAGCTTAGCGACCGGGACAGGGCATTCACCCCTCCACTTT. The chain has TRBV7-6 and TRBJ1-6; 9 nucleotides line up with TRBD1. Germline CDR1 SGHVS, CDR2 FNYEAQ. V lost 0 bases to trimming and J lost 8 bases; unmatched junction nucleotides: 5. The CDR3 spans 16 residues.

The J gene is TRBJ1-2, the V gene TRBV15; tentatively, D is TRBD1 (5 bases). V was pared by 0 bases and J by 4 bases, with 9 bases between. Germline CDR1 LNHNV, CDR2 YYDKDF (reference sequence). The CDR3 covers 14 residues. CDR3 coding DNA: TGTGCCACCAGCAGAGACCGACAGACCTATGGCTACACCTTC. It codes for CATSRDRQTYGYTF.

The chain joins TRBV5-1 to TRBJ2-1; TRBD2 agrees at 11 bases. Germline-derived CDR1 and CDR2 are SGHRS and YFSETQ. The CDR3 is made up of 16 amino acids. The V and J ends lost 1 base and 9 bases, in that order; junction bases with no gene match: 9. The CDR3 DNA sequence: TGCGCCAGCAGCTTGTTAGCGGGGGGGCCCTTCAGTGAGCAGTTCTTC. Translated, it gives CASSLLAGGPFSEQFF.

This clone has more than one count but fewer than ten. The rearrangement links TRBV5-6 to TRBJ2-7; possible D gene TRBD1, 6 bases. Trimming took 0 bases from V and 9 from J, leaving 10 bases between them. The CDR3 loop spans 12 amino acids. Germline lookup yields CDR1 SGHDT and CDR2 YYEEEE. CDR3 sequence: CASSLAGAGQYF. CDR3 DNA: TGTGCCAGCAGCTTGGCAGGGGCAGGGCAGTACTTC.

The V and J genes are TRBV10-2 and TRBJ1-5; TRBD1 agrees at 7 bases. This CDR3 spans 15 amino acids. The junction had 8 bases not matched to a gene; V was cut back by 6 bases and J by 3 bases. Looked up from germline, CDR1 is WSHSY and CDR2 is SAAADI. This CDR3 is CASSPTGNNNQPQHF. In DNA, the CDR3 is TGCGCCAGCAGCCCGACAGGGAATAACAATCAGCCCCAGCATTTT.

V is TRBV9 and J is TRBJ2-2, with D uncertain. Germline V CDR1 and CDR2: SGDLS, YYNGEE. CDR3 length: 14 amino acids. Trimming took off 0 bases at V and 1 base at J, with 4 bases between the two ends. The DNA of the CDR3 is TGTGCCAGCAGCGTAGGACAGAACACCGGGGAGCTGTTTTTT. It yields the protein CASSVGQNTGELFF.

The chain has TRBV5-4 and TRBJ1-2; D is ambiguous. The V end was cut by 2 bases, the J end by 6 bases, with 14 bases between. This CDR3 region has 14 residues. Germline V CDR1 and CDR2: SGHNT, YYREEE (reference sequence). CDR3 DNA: TGTGCCAGCAGCTTAGTGACAAACACCCATGGCTACACCTTC. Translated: CASSLVTNTHGYTF. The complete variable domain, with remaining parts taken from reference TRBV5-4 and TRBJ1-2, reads ETGVTQSPTHLIKTRGQQVTLRCSSQSGHNTVSWYQQALGQGPQFIFQYYREEENGRGNFPPRFSGLQFPNYSSELNVNALELDDSALYLCASSLVTNTHGYTFGSGTRLTVV.

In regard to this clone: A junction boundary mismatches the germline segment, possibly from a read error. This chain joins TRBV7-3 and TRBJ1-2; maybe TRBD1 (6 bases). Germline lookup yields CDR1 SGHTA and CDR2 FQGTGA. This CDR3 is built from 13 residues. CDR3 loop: CSSSLTGSYGYTF. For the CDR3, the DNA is TGTTCCAGCAGCTTAACAGGGAGTTATGGCTACACCTTC.

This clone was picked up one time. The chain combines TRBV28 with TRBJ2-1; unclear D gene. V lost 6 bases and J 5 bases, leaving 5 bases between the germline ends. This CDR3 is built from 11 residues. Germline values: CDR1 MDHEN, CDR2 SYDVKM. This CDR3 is CASRSNNEQFF. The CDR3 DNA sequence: TGTGCCAGCAGGTCTAACAATGAGCAGTTCTTC.

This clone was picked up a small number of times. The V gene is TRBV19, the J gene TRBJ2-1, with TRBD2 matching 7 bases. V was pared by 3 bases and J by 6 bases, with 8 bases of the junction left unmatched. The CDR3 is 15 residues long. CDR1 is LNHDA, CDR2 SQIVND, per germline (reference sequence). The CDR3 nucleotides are TGTGCCAGTAGTATCGGACTAGAGTTTTCCAATGAGCAGTTCTTC. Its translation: CASSIGLEFSNEQFF.

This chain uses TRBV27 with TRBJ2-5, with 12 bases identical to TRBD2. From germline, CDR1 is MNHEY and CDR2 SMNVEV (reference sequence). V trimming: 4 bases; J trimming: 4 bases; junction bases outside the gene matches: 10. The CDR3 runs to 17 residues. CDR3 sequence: CASSSPLAGGPIETQYF. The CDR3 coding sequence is TGTGCCAGCAGTTCCCCCCTAGCGGGGGGGCCAATAGAGACCCAGTACTTC.

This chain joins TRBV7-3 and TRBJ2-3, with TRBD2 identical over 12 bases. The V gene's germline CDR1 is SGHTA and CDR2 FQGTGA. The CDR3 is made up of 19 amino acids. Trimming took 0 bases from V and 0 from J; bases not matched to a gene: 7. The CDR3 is CASSLTGLAGSTSTDTQYF. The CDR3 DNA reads TGTGCCAGCAGCTTAACGGGACTAGCGGGCTCGACTAGCACAGATACGCAGTATTTT. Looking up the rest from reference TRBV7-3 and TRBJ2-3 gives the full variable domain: GAGVSQTPSNKVTEKGKYVELRCDPISGHTALYWYRQSLGQGPEFLIYFQGTGAADDSGLPNDRFFAVRPEGSVSTLKIQRTERGDSAVYLCASSLTGLAGSTSTDTQYFGPGTRLTVL.

CDR3 amino acids: CASSEDRVVIDGYTF. The CDR3, as DNA: TGTGCCAGCAGTGAGGACAGGGTAGTTATTGATGGCTACACCTTC. The chain uses TRBV2 and TRBJ1-2; 8 bases map to TRBD1. This CDR3 is built from 15 residues. The ends lost 3 bases at V and 6 bases at J; junction bases unmatched: 9. Germline CDR1 is SNHLY and CDR2 is FYNNEI.

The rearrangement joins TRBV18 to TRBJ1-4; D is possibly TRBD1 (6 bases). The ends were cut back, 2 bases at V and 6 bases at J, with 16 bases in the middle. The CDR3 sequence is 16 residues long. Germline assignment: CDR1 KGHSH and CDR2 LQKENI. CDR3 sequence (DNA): TGTGCCAGCTCACCAAGGAACGGACAGCCAGATGAAAAACTGTTTTTT. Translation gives CASSPRNGQPDEKLFF.

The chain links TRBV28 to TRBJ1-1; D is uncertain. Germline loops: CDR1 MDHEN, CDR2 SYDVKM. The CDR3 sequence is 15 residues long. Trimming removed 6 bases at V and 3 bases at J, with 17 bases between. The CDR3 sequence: CASSSPSRGHTEAFF. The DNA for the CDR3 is TGTGCCAGCAGCTCCCCCAGCCGAGGGCACACTGAAGCTTTCTTT.

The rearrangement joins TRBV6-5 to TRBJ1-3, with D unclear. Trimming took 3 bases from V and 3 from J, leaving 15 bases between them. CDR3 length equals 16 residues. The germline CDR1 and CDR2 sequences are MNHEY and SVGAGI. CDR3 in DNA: TGTGCCAGCAGTTATACCAATCGAGGAAGTGGAAACACCATATATTTT. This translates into CASSYTNRGSGNTIYF.

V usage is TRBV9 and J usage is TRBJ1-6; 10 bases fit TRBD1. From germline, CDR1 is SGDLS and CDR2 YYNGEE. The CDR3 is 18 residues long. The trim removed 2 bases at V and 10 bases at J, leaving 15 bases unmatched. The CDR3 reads CASSVSGGQGPFGSPLHF. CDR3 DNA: TGTGCCAGCAGCGTTTCGGGGGGACAGGGGCCTTTTGGGTCACCCCTCCACTTT.

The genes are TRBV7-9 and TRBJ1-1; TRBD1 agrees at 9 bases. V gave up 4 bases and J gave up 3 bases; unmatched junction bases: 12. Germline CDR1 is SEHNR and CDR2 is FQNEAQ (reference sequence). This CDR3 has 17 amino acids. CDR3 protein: CASSSGTGTVLHTEAFF. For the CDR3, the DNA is TGTGCCAGCAGCTCCGGGACAGGGACCGTCCTGCACACTGAAGCTTTCTTT.

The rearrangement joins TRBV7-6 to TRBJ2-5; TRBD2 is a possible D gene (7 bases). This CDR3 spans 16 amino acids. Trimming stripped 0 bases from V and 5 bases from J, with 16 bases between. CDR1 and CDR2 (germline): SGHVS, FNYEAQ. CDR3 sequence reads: CASSLAGGGRMETQYF. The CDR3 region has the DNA TGTGCCAGCAGCTTAGCCGGCGGGGGCAGAATGGAGACCCAGTACTTC.

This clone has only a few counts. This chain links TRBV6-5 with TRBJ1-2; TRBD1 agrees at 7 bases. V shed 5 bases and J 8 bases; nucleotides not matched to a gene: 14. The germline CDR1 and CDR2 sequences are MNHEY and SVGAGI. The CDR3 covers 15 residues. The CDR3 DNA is TGTGCCAGCAGTGGGGGGCGCTTGACAGGGATGGGCTACACCTTC. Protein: CASSGGRLTGMGYTF.

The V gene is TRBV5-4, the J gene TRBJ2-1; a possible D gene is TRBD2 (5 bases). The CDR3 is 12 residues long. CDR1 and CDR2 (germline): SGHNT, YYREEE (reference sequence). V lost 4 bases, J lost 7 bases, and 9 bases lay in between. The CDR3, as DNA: TGTGCCAGCAGCAACAGACTAAATGAGCAGTTCTTC. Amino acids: CASSNRLNEQFF.